This T cell receptor beta chain was found in a study of identical twins. Findings and limits, study-wide: Low generation probability was overrepresented in out-of-frame alpha sequences shared by twins.

A word on this clonotype: The antigen is not known.

Template switching added a universal primer binding site, and final cDNA carried unique molecular identifiers. TCRdb called the 5' RACE reads again in MiXCR, with one record for every CDR3 protein. The data show approximately 210,000 distinct CDR3 sequences, roughly 15% seen once. This CDR3 is 17 amino acids long. Germline CDR1 and CDR2: SGHVS and FQNEAQ. V trimming: 2 bases; J trimming: 0 bases; junction bases outside the gene matches: 5. These same records also appear under a second study, on T cells expressing NK-cell markers. That paper states: NKG2C+ dominant clonotypes from roughly 6 donors made up roughly 1.0-8% of CD8+ T cells. Whether expanded NKG2C+ T cell clones were HCMV-specific remained unclear.

The rearrangement joins TRBV7-8 to TRBJ2-2; 8 nucleotides align to TRBD2. The sequencing sample was made of CD8+ T cells sorted from blood. This receptor was obtained from a woman between 18 and 30 years old in good health. The CDR3 DNA reads TGTGCCAGCAGCTTACCGGCGGGGGGCCCGAACACCGGGGAGCTGTTTTTT. Translation gives CASSLPAGGPNTGELFF.